This T cell receptor beta chain stems from a study of beta chain features in type 1 diabetes. Trimming cost V 4 bases and J 4 bases; bases outside gene matches: 16. Germline CDR1 reads SGHTA; CDR2 reads FQGNSA. This CDR3 has 18 residues. Every isolated RNA sample was fully reverse transcribed, so sequencing captured expressed TCRB transcripts. Data came from immunoSEQ multiplex PCR; TCRdb stores just in-frame clones and leaves some out. This table has approximately 150,000 clones, 10% to 15% appearing once. Overall study findings and caveats: Among type 1 diabetes patients, VDJ junctions had fewer insertions and more deletions. For Type 1 diabetes patients, all four CD4+ subsets carried TCRB CDR3s that were moderately but significantly shorter. Researchers reported that naive, central memory and Treg TCRB repertoires appeared more similar in patients than in healthy donors.

This clone was counted at least ten times. Its antigen is unknown. The sample carries other DNA sequences with the same CDR3. This TCR was recovered from a man aged 18-30 years with type 1 diabetes. Material for sequencing was central memory CD4+ T cells from blood. The rearrangement joins TRBV7-2 to TRBJ2-7, with 10 bases that match TRBD1. This CDR3 reads CASSSRPRRQGAKYEQYF. The CDR3 coding sequence is TGTGCCAGCAGCTCCCGTCCTCGTCGACAGGGGGCAAAGTACGAGCAGTACTTC.